The 24 T cell receptor beta chains below all came from one sample that was sequenced in a study of cytomegalovirus exposure and HLA in healthy donors (dated by TCRdb to the late 2010s). The library was prepared using the immunoSEQ multiplex PCR assay. The multiplex PCR relied on a mix of 60 forward primers for TCR Vbeta segments and 13 reverse primers for TCR Jbeta segments. TCRdb carries this immuneACCESS record with in-frame sequences only. Its versions omit some clonotypes, under half of them owing to an unresolved V gene in the studies checked, with the rest unexplained. For this sample there are 85,000 to 100,000 clones; 79% appear just once. The ten largest make up under 4% of the sample. The sequenced sample was PBMCs. Receptor source: a male donor in good health and CMV-seropositive.

V and J are TRBV6-5 and TRBJ1-2; D is possibly TRBD1 (5 bases). CDR1 is MNHEY, CDR2 SVGAGI, per germline. The ends were cut back, 8 bases at V and 7 bases at J, with 17 bases in the middle. CDR3 length: 13 amino acids. The CDR3 DNA is TGTGCCAGCCGTCAGACAGTTTTAGGTGGCTACACCTTC. Encoded protein: CASRQTVLGGYTF.

V gene TRBV30 combines with J gene TRBJ1-2; 10 nucleotides align to TRBD1. The CDR3 totals 14 residues. V lost 5 bases and J lost 4; bases outside the gene matches: 7. CDR1 and CDR2 (germline): GTSNPN, SVGIG (reference sequence). CDR3 nucleotides: TGTGCCTGGGAGGGGGACAGGGGCCTCTATGGCTACACCTTC. Translated, it gives CAWEGDRGLYGYTF.

The J gene is TRBJ1-1, the V gene TRBV2; TRBD1 aligns across 7 bases. There are 16 residues in the CDR3. V lost 6 bases and J lost 3; bases outside the gene matches: 13. Germline-derived CDR1 and CDR2 are SNHLY and FYNNEI. The CDR3 here is CASRGGDRVYDTEAFF. The CDR3 DNA is TGTGCCAGCAGGGGGGGTGACAGGGTGTACGACACTGAAGCTTTCTTT.

The genes are TRBV18 and TRBJ1-4, with D uncertain. Germline V gene sequence: CDR1 KGHSH, CDR2 LQKENI. V was cut by 0 bases and J by 4 bases, with 12 bases left in between. The CDR3 spans 16 residues. This CDR3 is CASSPPRFRDNEKLFF. The CDR3 DNA reads as TGTGCCAGCTCACCACCGCGGTTCCGCGATAATGAAAAACTGTTTTTT.

This sequence joins TRBV10-1 and TRBJ2-1; 7 bases map to TRBD2. This CDR3 has 15 residues. Germline loops: CDR1 WNHNN, CDR2 SYGVQD (reference sequence). With V trimmed by 5 bases and J by 2 bases, 6 bases remained unmatched. The CDR3 loop is CASSTGRGAYNEQFF. CDR3 in DNA: TGCGCCAGCAGTACTGGGAGGGGTGCCTACAATGAGCAGTTCTTC.

Comment on this clone: The junction does not match germline at one end; this may be a read error. The chain employs TRBV11-3 and TRBJ1-1; D not resolved. There are 15 residues in the CDR3. Per the germline V gene, CDR1 is SGHNT and CDR2 is YENEEA. The CDR3 region is CASSLDLSGSTEAYF. The CDR3 coding sequence is TGTGCCAGCAGCTTAGATCTATCAGGATCCACTGAAGCTTACTTT.

Of note for this clone: The junction departs from germline at one end; a sequencing error may be responsible. The CDR3 is CSATENTEAFF. CDR3 DNA: TGCAGTGCTACGGAGAACACTGAAGCTTTTTTT. This chain uses TRBV20-1 with TRBJ1-1, with D uncertain. Per the germline V gene, CDR1 is DFQATT and CDR2 is SNEGSKA (reference sequence). The CDR3 sequence is 11 residues long.

In this sample, this clone turned up a few times. The V and J genes are TRBV5-6 and TRBJ1-5; TRBD1 matches at 8 bases. This CDR3 comprises 16 residues. J was trimmed by 1 base and V by 4 bases; bases with no gene match: 7. Looked up from germline, CDR1 is SGHDT and CDR2 is YYEEEE. The CDR3: CASSAWTGMSNQPQHF. The CDR3 nucleotides read TGTGCCAGCAGCGCGTGGACAGGGATGAGCAATCAGCCCCAGCATTTT. The whole variable domain, remainder taken from reference TRBV5-6 and TRBJ1-5, is DAGVTQSPTHLIKTRGQQVTLRCSPKSGHDTVSWYQQALGQGPQFIFQYYEEEERQRGNFPDRFSGHQFPNYSSELNVNALLLGDSALYLCASSAWTGMSNQPQHFGDGTRLSIL.

The rearrangement uses TRBV7-2 and TRBJ1-5; D remains unclear. The CDR3 is 14 amino acids. V lost 5 bases and J lost 4, with 12 bases in between. CDR1 and CDR2 from the germline V gene are SGHTA and FQGNSA. The CDR3 loop is CASSIDNPNQPQHF. For the CDR3, the DNA is TGTGCCAGCAGCATTGACAATCCGAATCAGCCCCAGCATTTT.

The chain couples TRBV6-5 to TRBJ2-1; 10 bases align to TRBD1. CDR3 length: 15 amino acids. The junction had 5 bases not matched to a gene; V was cut back by 5 bases and J by 4 bases. Germline V gene lookup returns CDR1 MNHEY and CDR2 SVGAGI. CDR3 bases: TGTGCCAGCAGTGTCGGGACAGGGGTATACAATGAGCAGTTCTTC. It translates to CASSVGTGVYNEQFF.

The chain combines TRBV4-3 with TRBJ2-1; possibly TRBD1 for D (5 bases). The CDR3 is 12 residues long. V lost 3 bases and J 7 bases, leaving 7 bases between the germline ends. Germline V gene sequence: CDR1 LGHNA, CDR2 YSLEER. The CDR3 DNA follows: TGCGCCAGCAGCCAGACAGAAAATGAGCAGTTCTTC. This translates into CASSQTENEQFF.

The rearrangement uses TRBV30 and TRBJ1-5; 7 bases align to TRBD1. J lost 5 bases, V lost 1 base, and 8 bases had no gene match. Germline V gives CDR1 GTSNPN, CDR2 SVGIG (reference sequence). CDR3 length: 15 residues. The CDR3, as DNA: TGTGCCTGGAGTGCCCTTGACAGGGTTTATCAGCCCCAGCATTTT. Protein: CAWSALDRVYQPQHF.

The chain links TRBV6-1 to TRBJ1-5; no clear D. Germline V CDR1 and CDR2: MNHNS, SASEGT. CDR3 length equals 13 residues. V lost 3 bases, J lost 4 bases, and 7 bases lay in between. The DNA for the CDR3 is TGTGCCAGCAGTGACAGAGCGAATCAGCCCCAGCATTTT. It yields the protein CASSDRANQPQHF.

This clone was found once. J is TRBJ2-5 and V is TRBV18, with 10 positions matching TRBD2. Germline trimming cut 1 base from V and 1 base from J; bases unmatched to any gene: 18. CDR1 and CDR2 from the germline V gene are KGHSH and LQKENI. CDR3 length equals 21 residues. Written as DNA, the CDR3 is TGTGCCAGCTCACCACGCCTCGTCCTAGCGGGGGACCGGGAGAGCCAAGAGACCCAGTACTTC. Translated, it gives CASSPRLVLAGDRESQETQYF.

The CDR3 nucleotides read TGCAGCGTTGAAGAAATAGGGGCCCAGTACTTC. Its translation is CSVEEIGAQYF. This rearrangement joins TRBV29-1 to TRBJ2-5, with D maybe TRBD1 (5 bases). Germline-derived CDR1 and CDR2 are SQVTM and ANQGSEA. This CDR3 spans 11 amino acids. Deletions cut 0 bases from V and 9 bases from J, with 8 bases between.

The DNA of the CDR3 is TGCGCCAGCAGCCAAGATCGGGTACTACCAAATTCACCCCTCCACTTT. This codes for CASSQDRVLPNSPLHF. The chain recombines TRBV4-3 with TRBJ1-6; no firm D call. There are 16 residues in the CDR3. The V gene's germline CDR1 is LGHNA and CDR2 YSLEER. V was shortened by 0 bases and J by 7 bases, with 13 bases between the two germline ends.

This chain uses TRBV5-6 with TRBJ2-2; tentatively, D is TRBD2 (5 bases). Germline V CDR1 and CDR2: SGHDT, YYEEEE. The V and J ends lost 1 base and 2 bases respectively, with 9 bases between them. The CDR3 is 15 residues long. The CDR3 DNA reads as TGTGCCAGCAGCTTGCCCGGGGTTAACACCGGGGAGCTGTTTTTT. It yields the protein CASSLPGVNTGELFF. Full variable domain (outside the CDR3, taken from reference TRBV5-6 and TRBJ2-2): DAGVTQSPTHLIKTRGQQVTLRCSPKSGHDTVSWYQQALGQGPQFIFQYYEEEERQRGNFPDRFSGHQFPNYSSELNVNALLLGDSALYLCASSLPGVNTGELFFGEGSRLTVL.

The V and J genes are TRBV25-1 and TRBJ1-2, with D uncertain. CDR3 size: 13 residues. Deletions cut 5 bases from V and 0 bases from J, with 7 bases between. Germline CDR1 reads MGHDK; CDR2 reads SYGVNS. The CDR3 spells CASSFSANYGYTF. DNA of the CDR3: TGTGCCAGCAGTTTCTCGGCTAACTATGGCTACACCTTC.

The chain is built from TRBV19 and TRBJ1-6; D not resolved. The germline V and J ends were trimmed by 5 bases and 8 bases, with 22 bases remaining between them. The CDR3 covers 17 residues. Germline CDR1 LNHDA, CDR2 SQIVND (reference sequence). The CDR3 DNA sequence: TGTGCCAGTAGTGTATCGACACGGCAGGCCTGGGATTCACCCCTCCACTTT. Its translation: CASSVSTRQAWDSPLHF.

The gene calls are TRBV4-1 and TRBJ1-2; 7 nucleotides align to TRBD1. Germline V gene sequence: CDR1 MGHRA, CDR2 YSYEKL. The CDR3 runs to 14 residues. J gave up 4 bases and V 4 bases, and 6 bases lay outside the gene matches. The CDR3 loop is CASSPWDRLYGYTF. As DNA, the CDR3 is TGCGCCAGCAGCCCCTGGGACAGACTCTATGGCTACACCTTC.

The J gene is TRBJ1-5, the V gene TRBV4-2; D is unresolved. The CDR3 consists of 13 residues. Trimming removed 1 base from V and 5 bases from J, with 6 bases in between. CDR1 and CDR2 (germline): LGHNA, YNFKEQ. The CDR3, as DNA: TGTGCCAGCAGCCAAGGACAAGATCAGCCCCAGCATTTT. It encodes CASSQGQDQPQHF.

This chain joins TRBV19 and TRBJ1-6; D perhaps matches TRBD1 (5 bases). The CDR3 is 13 amino acids. The germline gives CDR1 LNHDA, CDR2 SQIVND (reference sequence). V was cut by 9 bases and J by 7 bases, with 13 bases left in between. This chain's CDR3 is CASRVSENSPLHF. CDR3 DNA: TGTGCCAGCAGGGTCTCGGAGAATTCACCCCTCCACTTT.

The V gene is TRBV7-9, the J gene TRBJ1-2; D is unresolved. Germline V gene lookup returns CDR1 SEHNR and CDR2 FQNEAQ (reference sequence). The V and J ends lost 5 bases and 4 bases respectively, with 8 bases between them. The CDR3 is 12 amino acids. The CDR3: CASSQVGYGYTF. For the CDR3, the DNA is TGTGCCAGCAGCCAGGTCGGCTATGGCTACACCTTC.

This clone was detected only a few times. The same CDR3 arises from other DNA sequences in this sample as well. The rearrangement links TRBV5-4 to TRBJ2-1; 8 bases are shared with TRBD1. The CDR3 contains 13 residues. Trimming cost V 1 base and J 6 bases; bases outside gene matches: 0. The V gene's germline CDR1 is SGHNT and CDR2 YYREEE (reference sequence). CDR3 coding DNA: TGTGCCAGCAGCTTGACAGGGGGCAATGAGCAGTTCTTC. Translated: CASSLTGGNEQFF.